One sample yielded the 13 T cell receptor beta chains listed below, sequenced in a study of CD8 T cells in Susac syndrome. RNA, at roughly 0.45 to 1 ug, was reverse transcribed with random hexamers. TCRdb passed the immunoSEQ multiplex PCR reads through MiXCR, listing each CDR3 protein once. This table holds 45,000 to 60,000 distinct CDR3 sequences, approximately 92% found once. Sequenced sample: CD8+ T cells from PBMCs. All receptors come from a human donor in good health.

This clonotype was observed a single time. This CDR3 is CASSFRPGQGTYEQYF. The CDR3 DNA follows: TGCGCCAGCAGCTTCCGACCGGGACAGGGAACCTACGAGCAGTACTTC. The chain combines TRBV5-1 with TRBJ2-7; 9 nucleotides align to TRBD1. V lost 2 bases to trimming and J lost 2 bases; unmatched junction nucleotides: 8. The V gene's germline CDR1 is SGHRS and CDR2 YFSETQ. The CDR3 has 16 residues. The whole variable domain, remainder taken from reference TRBV5-1 and TRBJ2-7, is KAGVTQTPRYLIKTRGQQVTLSCSPISGHRSVSWYQQTPGQGLQFLFEYFSETQRNKGNFPGRFSGRQFSNSRSEMNVSTLELGDSALYLCASSFRPGQGTYEQYFGPGTRLTVT.

The chain has TRBV30 and TRBJ1-3; 10 bases are a match to TRBD1. The CDR3 consists of 16 residues. Germline V CDR1 and CDR2: GTSNPN, SVGIG (reference sequence). The J segment lost 3 bases and the V segment lost 1 base, leaving 6 bases of the junction unmatched. As DNA, the CDR3 is TGTGCCTGGAGTGAGGGGACAGGGGCTAGTGGAAACACCATATATTTT. This sequence encodes CAWSEGTGASGNTIYF.

V is TRBV4-1 and J is TRBJ2-1, with 8 positions matching TRBD1. Germline V lookup: CDR1 MGHRA, CDR2 YSYEKL. Trimming removed 2 bases from V and 6 bases from J; junction bases left unmatched: 3. The CDR3 runs to 14 residues. This chain's CDR3 is CASSQYRGINEQFF. The CDR3 nucleotides are TGCGCCAGCAGCCAATACAGGGGGATCAATGAGCAGTTCTTC.

The rearrangement links TRBV27 to TRBJ2-1; D gene ambiguous. Germline-derived CDR1 and CDR2 are MNHEY and SMNVEV (reference sequence). The ends were cut back, 5 bases at V and 6 bases at J, with 20 bases in the middle. The CDR3 contains 16 residues. CDR3 loop: CASSPPTVFFPNEQFF. CDR3 DNA: TGTGCCAGCAGTCCCCCGACCGTCTTTTTTCCCAATGAGCAGTTCTTC.

The gene calls are TRBV7-9 and TRBJ1-2; D remains ambiguous. Looked up from germline, CDR1 is SEHNR and CDR2 is FQNEAQ (reference sequence). V was pared by 6 bases and J by 6 bases, with 20 bases between. CDR3 length equals 15 residues. The CDR3 DNA follows: TGTGCCAGCAGTGGCCCTGGTATCGGGGTCCATGGCTACACCTTC. This gives the protein CASSGPGIGVHGYTF.

This chain joins TRBV27 and TRBJ1-5, with 7 bases matching TRBD1. The V gene's germline CDR1 is MNHEY and CDR2 SMNVEV (reference sequence). The CDR3 is 13 residues long. J lost 4 bases, V lost 8 bases, and 5 bases had no gene match. DNA for the CDR3: TGTGCCAGCCAGGGGGTGGGAAATCAGCCCCAGCATTTT. This codes for CASQGVGNQPQHF.

The rearrangement links TRBV5-6 to TRBJ2-1; 11 bases fit TRBD2. V trimming: 4 bases; J trimming: 9 bases; junction bases outside the gene matches: 12. The CDR3 is 16 amino acids. Germline V gives CDR1 SGHDT, CDR2 YYEEEE. The CDR3 bases are TGTGCCAGCAGCGACCCCGAACTAGCGGGAGTTGGTGAGCAGTTCTTC. This codes for CASSDPELAGVGEQFF.

The chain has TRBV29-1 and TRBJ2-1, with a possible D match to TRBD2 (5 bases). This CDR3 has 13 residues. CDR1 and CDR2 from the germline V gene are SQVTM and ANQGSEA. Trimming pared 2 bases from V and 10 bases from J, leaving 15 bases between. CDR3 in amino acids: CSVERGRVEEQFF. As DNA, the CDR3 is TGCAGCGTTGAAAGAGGGAGAGTGGAAGAGCAGTTCTTC.

The chain recombines TRBV6-2 or TRBV6-3 with TRBJ1-1; 7 bases fit TRBD1. This CDR3 has 13 amino acids. Germline values: CDR1 MNHEY, CDR2 SVGEGT. V was pared by 5 bases and J by 5 bases, with 5 bases of the junction left unmatched. CDR3 sequence reads: CASSVTGWTEAFF. DNA of the CDR3: TGTGCCAGCAGTGTGACAGGGTGGACTGAAGCTTTCTTT.

The chain uses TRBV7-9 and TRBJ2-1; D unresolved. The V gene lost 2 bases and the J gene lost 8 bases, with 10 bases spanning the gap. CDR1 and CDR2 (germline): SEHNR, FQNEAQ (reference sequence). The CDR3 runs to 13 residues. This CDR3 reads CASSLPVRDEQFF. CDR3 nucleotide sequence: TGTGCCAGCAGCTTACCCGTTCGGGATGAGCAGTTCTTC.

The CDR3 loop is CASSQAGSGKGNQPQHF. The CDR3 bases are TGCGCCAGCAGCCAAGCGGGCAGCGGAAAGGGCAATCAGCCCCAGCATTTT. The chain carries TRBV4-1 and TRBJ1-5; D is undetermined. V was trimmed by 1 base and J by 2 bases, leaving 15 bases between them. The CDR3 totals 17 residues. CDR1 is MGHRA and CDR2 is YSYEKL in the germline V gene.

V gene TRBV7-9 combines with J gene TRBJ2-7; 7 bases fit TRBD1. V was clipped by 1 base and J by 3 bases; unmatched bases: 3. The CDR3 is made up of 14 amino acids. The germline CDR1 and CDR2 sequences are SEHNR and FQNEAQ (reference sequence). The CDR3 nucleotides are TGTGCCAGCAGCTTAGGTCAGGGGGACTACGAGCAGTACTTC. It codes for CASSLGQGDYEQYF.

V is TRBV5-1 and J is TRBJ2-2; TRBD1 aligns across 7 bases. With V trimmed by 4 bases and J by 6 bases, 3 bases remained unmatched. CDR1 is SGHRS and CDR2 is YFSETQ in the germline V gene. The CDR3 spans 13 residues. The CDR3 nucleotides are TGCGCCAGCAGCGCGACAGGGCCCGGGGAGCTGTTTTTT. This translates into CASSATGPGELFF.